Listed here are 21 T cell receptor beta chains from one sample, sequenced in a study of control samples from healthy donors and cancer patients. Assay: immunoSEQ multiplex PCR; the TCRdb copy retains only in-frame clones and omits some. Here the sample spans around 80,000 clones, over 90% being singletons. Sequenced sample: blood. These receptors were collected from a young woman in good health.

The V call is TRBV3-1 (or the pseudogene TRBV3-2), the J call TRBJ1-4, with 7 positions matching TRBD1. Unmatched junction bases numbered 10, after V lost 4 bases and J lost 5 bases. The CDR3 covers 16 residues. Germline loops: CDR1 LGHDT, CDR2 YNNKEL (reference sequence). The CDR3 protein is CASSPSRGGWNEKLFF. CDR3 nucleotides: TGTGCCAGCAGCCCCAGCAGGGGGGGATGGAATGAAAAACTGTTTTTT.

The CDR3 DNA sequence: TGTGCCAGTAGTATCATGTCGGTGGGCCCGAACTATGGCTACACCTTC. This encodes CASSIMSVGPNYGYTF. The rearrangement joins TRBV19 to TRBJ1-2; no clear D. Germline V gene sequence: CDR1 LNHDA, CDR2 SQIVND (reference sequence). V was shortened by 3 bases and J by 2 bases, with 16 bases between the two germline ends. The length of the CDR3 is 16 residues.

The chain joins TRBV12-3 or TRBV12-4 to TRBJ1-2; 12 bases map to TRBD1. V lost 6 bases, J lost 7 bases, and 3 bases stayed unmatched. The CDR3 sequence is 13 residues long. The CDR3 DNA is TGTGCCAGCAGCTGGGACAGGGGGCCTGGCTACACCTTC. Amino acids: CASSWDRGPGYTF.

The chain carries TRBV2 and TRBJ1-1; no reliable D call. Trimming cost V 4 bases and J 1 base, with 4 bases left between them. Looked up from germline, CDR1 is SNHLY and CDR2 is FYNNEI. The CDR3 contains 12 residues. The DNA for the CDR3 is TGTGCCAGCAGTGTTGAGAACACTGAAGCTTTCTTT. It specifies CASSVENTEAFF.

The chain couples TRBV28 to TRBJ1-5; TRBD1 matches at 7 bases. The V gene end was trimmed by 3 bases and the J gene end by 5 bases; junction bases not matched to a gene: 7. The CDR3 is 15 amino acids. The germline V gene encodes CDR1 MDHEN and CDR2 SYDVKM. This CDR3 is CASSFRGRGYQPQHF. CDR3 DNA sequence: TGTGCCAGCAGTTTTCGGGGCAGGGGGTATCAGCCCCAGCATTTT.

This rearrangement joins TRBV2 to TRBJ1-2; 7 nucleotides agree with TRBD1. V gave up 4 bases and J gave up 4 bases; unmatched junction bases: 3. The CDR3 has 13 amino acids. Germline V lookup: CDR1 SNHLY, CDR2 FYNNEI. The CDR3 sequence is CASSAGQAYGYTF. CDR3 nucleotides: TGTGCCAGCAGTGCCGGACAGGCCTATGGCTACACCTTC.

The chain combines TRBV3-1 (or the pseudogene TRBV3-2) with TRBJ2-1; no clear D gene. CDR3 size: 14 residues. The V end was cut by 4 bases, the J end by 5 bases, with 12 bases between. Germline V gene data show CDR1 as LGHDT and CDR2 as YNNKEL (reference sequence). The CDR3 region is CASSLAGKDNEQFF. CDR3 coding DNA: TGTGCCAGCAGCCTCGCAGGCAAGGACAATGAGCAGTTCTTC.

CDR3: CASSYSHSGNTIYF. The CDR3 DNA sequence: TGTGCCAGCAGTTACTCACACTCTGGAAACACCATATATTTT. V gene TRBV6-6 combines with J gene TRBJ1-3; no definite D call. The CDR3 runs to 14 residues. Germline V gene sequence: CDR1 MNHNY, CDR2 SVGAGI (reference sequence). V lost 0 bases and J lost 0, with 3 bases in between.

The chain recombines TRBV5-6 with TRBJ2-7; 8 bases align to TRBD1. V lost 0 bases and J lost 2; bases outside the gene matches: 1. Germline-derived CDR1 and CDR2 are SGHDT and YYEEEE. The CDR3 runs to 14 residues. This CDR3 is CASSLGDRTYEQYV. The CDR3 coding sequence is TGTGCCAGCAGCTTGGGGGACAGGACCTACGAGCAGTACGTC.

The chain employs TRBV7-8 and TRBJ2-3, with unresolved D. The CDR3 covers 15 residues. V was pared by 1 base and J by 8 bases, with 16 bases between. From germline, CDR1 is SGHVS and CDR2 FQNEAQ. CDR3 sequence (DNA): TGTGCCAGCAGCTTAGGTCCCCACCTTGAAGGTACGCAGTATTTT. This codes for CASSLGPHLEGTQYF.

CDR3 nucleotide sequence: TGCGCCAGCAGCCGAGGGGGACAGGGAGGTCGGACAGATACGCAGTATTTT. The encoded protein is CASSRGGQGGRTDTQYF. The V gene is TRBV4-1, the J gene TRBJ2-3; 9 bases map to TRBD1. J gave up 3 bases and V 4 bases, and 11 bases lay outside the gene matches. The CDR3 length is 17 residues. Germline loops: CDR1 MGHRA, CDR2 YSYEKL.

The chain combines TRBV5-1 with TRBJ1-1; the D is unclear. This CDR3 has 14 residues. V lost 1 base and J lost 2, with 9 bases in between. Germline CDR1 SGHRS, CDR2 YFSETQ. CDR3 sequence: CASSLWKANTEAFF. The CDR3 nucleotides read TGCGCCAGCAGCTTGTGGAAAGCAAACACTGAAGCTTTCTTT.

The chain couples TRBV7-3 to TRBJ2-1; 13 bases map to TRBD2. This CDR3 spans 15 amino acids. V shed 4 bases, J shed 14 bases, and the junction held 11 bases outside the gene matches. Germline loops: CDR1 SGHTA, CDR2 FQGTGA. This CDR3 reads CASSYRPGTSGAKFF. The DNA of the CDR3 is TGTGCCAGCAGCTACCGACCCGGGACTAGCGGGGCCAAGTTCTTC.

V and J are TRBV5-8 and TRBJ1-4, with D possibly TRBD1 on 5 matching bases. The V end lost 2 bases, the J end lost 5 bases, and 10 bases lay between the germline ends. Germline V gives CDR1 SGHTS, CDR2 YDEGEE. The CDR3 loop spans 14 amino acids. CDR3 region: CASSFPGDNEKLFF. The CDR3 DNA follows: TGTGCCAGCAGCTTCCCTGGGGACAATGAAAAACTGTTTTTT.

This clone has only one observation. This chain uses TRBV5-4 with TRBJ2-2, with 8 positions matching TRBD2. The CDR3 has 15 amino acids. CDR1 and CDR2 from the germline V gene are SGHNT and YYREEE (reference sequence). The V and J ends lost 1 base and 7 bases, in that order; junction bases with no gene match: 6. The CDR3 bases are TGTGCCAGCAGCTTGATGACTAGCGAAGGCGGGGAGCTGTTTTTT. Its translation is CASSLMTSEGGELFF.

V gene TRBV5-4 combines with J gene TRBJ1-2; tentative D call: TRBD1 (6 bases). The CDR3 length is 12 residues. The germline V and J ends were trimmed by 9 bases and 7 bases, with 16 bases remaining between them. The V gene's germline CDR1 is SGHNT and CDR2 YYREEE (reference sequence). CDR3 residues: CAITSGATGYTF. The CDR3 DNA is TGTGCCATCACCTCGGGGGCGACTGGCTACACCTTC.

The V call is TRBV19, the J call TRBJ2-7; 9 bases align to TRBD1. The CDR3 is 17 residues long. Unmatched junction bases numbered 14, after V lost 5 bases and J lost 3 bases. CDR1 and CDR2 from the germline V gene are LNHDA and SQIVND (reference sequence). The CDR3 bases are TGTGCCAGTAGTCAAGATCCCTCGGACAGGGGCTTCTACGAGCAGTACTTC. This encodes CASSQDPSDRGFYEQYF.

The CDR3 loop is CAISDQDRDYTDTQYF. For the CDR3, the DNA is TGTGCCATCAGTGACCAGGACAGGGATTACACAGATACGCAGTATTTT. This chain links TRBV10-3 with TRBJ2-3, with TRBD1 matching 8 bases. Germline-derived CDR1 and CDR2 are ENHRY and SYGVKD. V lost 3 bases, J lost 2 bases, and 7 bases stayed unmatched. The CDR3 loop spans 16 amino acids.

The CDR3 is CASSSVDYEQYV. CDR3 nucleotides: TGTGCCAGCAGCTCAGTCGACTACGAGCAGTACGTC. This rearrangement joins TRBV21-1 to TRBJ2-7; the table's D call of TRBD1 was not tested on the DNA. TRBV21-1 is a recognized pseudogene. The CDR3 has 12 residues.

CDR3 loop: CASSPRDRGGKGYTF. The CDR3, as DNA: TGTGCCAGCAGCCCCCGGGACAGGGGAGGAAAGGGCTACACCTTC. The chain couples TRBV11-2 to TRBJ1-2; TRBD1 aligns across 10 bases. Germline V CDR1 and CDR2: SGHAT, FQNNGV. V trimming: 5 bases; J trimming: 8 bases; junction bases outside the gene matches: 11. The CDR3 contains 15 residues.

This sequence joins TRBV10-3 and TRBJ1-6, with 7 bases fitting TRBD1. CDR1 and CDR2 (germline): ENHRY, SYGVKD. CDR3 size: 15 residues. Unmatched junction bases numbered 4, after V lost 0 bases and J lost 8 bases. Written as DNA, the CDR3 is TGTGCCATCAGTGAGTCCGGACAGGTTGATTCACCCCTCCACTTT. It is translated as CAISESGQVDSPLHF.